The present entry profiles one T cell receptor (beta chain) with its context. The data were taken from a study of blood T cell repertoires in COVID-19. Seattle participants joined during active infection and were tracked over time. The V gene's germline CDR1 is SGHAT and CDR2 FQNNGV. V lost 5 bases to trimming and J lost 3 bases, with 19 bases between them. This CDR3 is built from 16 residues. The protocol was immunoSEQ multiplex PCR, while the TCRdb copy is restricted to in-frame clones and leaves out a portion. The data show approximately 150,000 clones, 65% to 85% seen once. V usage is TRBV11-2 and J usage is TRBJ1-1, with a possible D match to TRBD1 (6 bases). This sequence originates from a man aged 30 to 45 with COVID-19, enrolled during active disease. The sequenced sample was peripheral blood. Here the CDR3 reads CASSTRQQGWYTEAFF. The CDR3 DNA reads TGTGCCAGCAGCACTCGCCAACAGGGTTGGTACACTGAAGCTTTCTTT.